The clone carrying this T cell receptor beta chain was detected a few times. The target antigen is unknown. This record comes from a study of T cell repertoires in cytomegalovirus infection. Via MiXCR, TCRdb re-called the reads, giving one row per CDR3 protein. The table lists approximately 500,000 distinct CDR3 sequences, around a third of them singletons, with roughly 15% in the top ten. The study's findings and limits: Carriers of CMV and the relevant HLA type were discriminated by public TCR beta frequency.

The V gene lost 0 bases and the J gene lost 2 bases, with 7 bases spanning the gap. There are 15 residues in the CDR3. The germline CDR1 and CDR2 sequences are LGHNA and YSLEER. This clonotype originated in a human donor in good health (CMV status not recorded). Some clones in this sample may be carry-over from other donors' samples. The sequences come from cultured PBMCs, collected from culture after CMV antigen stimulation. This chain links TRBV4-3 with TRBJ2-2, with D uncertain. The CDR3 reads CASSQDWLNTGELFF. The CDR3 DNA sequence: TGCGCCAGCAGCCAAGACTGGCTAAACACCGGGGAGCTGTTTTTT.